The 2 T cell receptor beta chains below were found in one sample sequenced in a study of identical twins. Each CDR3 protein gets one entry after TCRdb re-called the 5' RACE reads with MiXCR. The sample consists of just over 500,000 distinct CDR3 sequences, roughly 21% of them appearing once. This same sample was also part of a study on T cells expressing NK-cell markers.

Sequencing was done on a sample of CD4+ T cells sorted from blood. The receptors here all came from a woman aged 18-30 years in good health.

This clonotype was observed a few times. The rearrangement uses TRBV25-1 and TRBJ2-7; tentative D call: TRBD1 (5 bases). Germline CDR1 MGHDK, CDR2 SYGVNS. V was clipped by 1 base and J by 1 base, with 8 bases between them. The CDR3 consists of 14 residues. The CDR3 sequence is CASSESTVSYEQYF. The CDR3 nucleotides read TGTGCCAGCAGTGAATCGACAGTATCCTACGAGCAGTACTTC.

This chain connects TRBV9 to TRBJ1-5; the D is unclear. Germline V gene data show CDR1 as SGDLS and CDR2 as YYNGEE. V was pared by 0 bases and J by 3 bases, with 4 bases between. The CDR3 has 13 residues. The CDR3 region has the DNA TGTGCCAGCAGCGTAGCCCCCAATCAGCCCCAGCATTTT. It encodes CASSVAPNQPQHF.